The 30 T cell receptor beta chains below all came from one sample that was sequenced in a study of blood T cell repertoires in COVID-19. Clones were read by immunoSEQ multiplex PCR, and TCRdb kept only the in-frame ones, dropping some. This repertoire shows some 320,000 clones, approximately 87% found once; its top ten account for roughly 7.1%. Sequencing was performed on peripheral blood. The receptors were sampled from a woman aged 45-59 years who had recovered from COVID-19.

The chain employs TRBV6-5 and TRBJ1-1; 10 bases are shared with TRBD1. The germline V gene encodes CDR1 MNHEY and CDR2 SVGAGI. CDR3 length equals 15 residues. J was trimmed by 6 bases and V by 4 bases; bases with no gene match: 8. In DNA, the CDR3 is TGTGCCAGCAGTTTTTGGGACAGGGGAGGGCCTGAAGCTTTCTTT. Amino acid sequence: CASSFWDRGGPEAFF.

The chain links TRBV5-8 to TRBJ2-5; 9 nucleotides align to TRBD2. CDR1 is SGHTS, CDR2 YDEGEE, per germline. Trimming cost V 4 bases and J 6 bases; bases outside gene matches: 7. CDR3 length: 14 residues. The CDR3, as DNA: TGTGCCAGCAGCCGGGGACTAGCTATGCAGACCCAGTACTTC. This codes for CASSRGLAMQTQYF.

This clone was detected once. V usage is TRBV27 and J usage is TRBJ2-6, with 12 bases aligning to TRBD2. Trimming cost V 3 bases and J 0 bases; bases outside gene matches: 3. This CDR3 is built from 18 residues. The V gene's germline CDR1 is MNHEY and CDR2 SMNVEV (reference sequence). CDR3 DNA: TGTGCCAGCAGTTTCGGACTAGCGGGGAGCTCTGGGGCCAACGTCCTGACTTTC. Translated, it gives CASSFGLAGSSGANVLTF.

The genes are TRBV4-3 and TRBJ1-4; D is ambiguous. This CDR3 is built from 17 residues. Looked up from germline, CDR1 is LGHNA and CDR2 is YSLEER. Deletions cut 0 bases from V and 2 bases from J, with 13 bases between. The CDR3 reads CASSQEQLGATNEKLFF. CDR3 in DNA: TGCGCCAGCAGCCAAGAACAATTGGGCGCGACTAATGAAAAACTGTTTTTT.

The V gene is TRBV19, the J gene TRBJ1-2, with 8 positions matching TRBD1. This CDR3 has 13 amino acids. After removal of 7 bases from V and 6 bases from J, the junction contained 7 bases not matched to a gene. Germline CDR1 reads LNHDA; CDR2 reads SQIVND (reference sequence). CDR3 loop: CASNPGGEHGYTF. As DNA, the CDR3 is TGTGCCAGTAACCCAGGGGGCGAGCATGGCTACACCTTC.

This chain joins TRBV30 and TRBJ1-2; D gene ambiguous. Germline CDR1 and CDR2: GTSNPN and SVGIG (reference sequence). The germline V and J ends were trimmed by 2 bases and 4 bases, with 11 bases remaining between them. The CDR3 is made up of 13 amino acids. The CDR3 region has the DNA TGTGCCTGGAGTACCGGACTCCTCTATGGCTACACCTTC. Protein: CAWSTGLLYGYTF.

J is TRBJ1-2 and V is TRBV28; possibly TRBD1 for D (6 bases). The CDR3 extends over 14 amino acids. V was pared by 3 bases and J by 3 bases, with 11 bases between. Germline-derived CDR1 and CDR2 are MDHEN and SYDVKM. CDR3 nucleotide sequence: TGTGCCAGCAGTTTTTCGACAGGCGACTATGGCTACACCTTC. Its protein product is CASSFSTGDYGYTF.

The chain combines TRBV5-1 with TRBJ2-7; 11 bases are a match to TRBD2. The V and J ends lost 1 base and 3 bases, in that order; junction bases with no gene match: 0. Germline V gives CDR1 SGHRS, CDR2 YFSETQ. CDR3 length equals 14 residues. The chain's CDR3 is CASSLTSGSYEQYF. The CDR3 DNA sequence: TGCGCCAGCAGCTTGACTAGCGGGAGCTACGAGCAGTACTTC. The full variable domain, completed using reference TRBV5-1 and TRBJ2-7, is KAGVTQTPRYLIKTRGQQVTLSCSPISGHRSVSWYQQTPGQGLQFLFEYFSETQRNKGNFPGRFSGRQFSNSRSEMNVSTLELGDSALYLCASSLTSGSYEQYFGPGTRLTVT.

This clone was recorded only once. This rearrangement joins TRBV30 to TRBJ1-1; 12 bases match TRBD1. This CDR3 region has 14 residues. Germline assignment: CDR1 GTSNPN and CDR2 SVGIG (reference sequence). V dropped 5 bases and J dropped 0; count of bases not matched to a gene: 1. The CDR3 here is CAWGTGGVNTEAFF. In DNA, the CDR3 is TGTGCCTGGGGGACAGGGGGCGTGAACACTGAAGCTTTCTTT.

The rearrangement links TRBV18 to TRBJ2-5; D is perhaps TRBD2 (5 bases). This CDR3 region has 13 residues. Germline CDR1 KGHSH, CDR2 LQKENI. V was trimmed by 6 bases and J by 0 bases, leaving 8 bases between them. CDR3 DNA sequence: TGTGCCAGCTCCTCGGGGTACCAAGAGACCCAGTACTTC. Protein: CASSSGYQETQYF. The variable domain in full, with the rest retrieved from reference TRBV18 and TRBJ2-5, is NAGVMQNPRHLVRRRGQEARLRCSPMKGHSHVYWYRQLPEEGLKFMVYLQKENIIDESGMPKERFSAEFPKEGPSILRIQQVVRGDSAAYFCASSSGYQETQYFGPGTRLLVL.

J is TRBJ1-2 and V is TRBV19; D is uncertain. Trimming cost V 11 bases and J 4 bases, with 14 bases left between them. Germline V CDR1 and CDR2: LNHDA, SQIVND (reference sequence). The CDR3 extends over 12 amino acids. CDR3 DNA: TGTGCCTCGCGGGGATCCGGCTATGGCTACACCTTC. This gives the protein CASRGSGYGYTF.

As to this clone: This CDR3 is also generated by other DNA sequences in the sample. The V gene is TRBV6-2 or TRBV6-3, the J gene TRBJ1-5; TRBD1 is a possible D gene (6 bases). Trimming stripped 2 bases from V and 4 bases from J, with 9 bases between. CDR1 MNHEY and CDR2 SVGEGT come from the germline V gene. The CDR3 is made up of 14 amino acids. The CDR3 DNA reads TGTGCCAGCAGTTACGGGGGCGGGAATCAGCCCCAGCATTTT. It codes for CASSYGGGNQPQHF.

The chain combines TRBV5-1 with TRBJ2-2; 10 positions match TRBD1. The CDR3 is 16 residues long. Trimming removed 5 bases from V and 0 bases from J; junction bases left unmatched: 4. Germline lookup yields CDR1 SGHRS and CDR2 YFSETQ. The CDR3 region is CASRLTGGTNTGELFF. The CDR3, as DNA: TGCGCCAGCAGGCTGACAGGGGGCACGAACACCGGGGAGCTGTTTTTT.

The gene calls are TRBV2 and TRBJ2-5; 11 bases line up with TRBD2. CDR3 length: 14 amino acids. V trimming: 5 bases; J trimming: 5 bases; junction bases outside the gene matches: 4. Per germline, CDR1 SNHLY and CDR2 FYNNEI. The chain's CDR3 is CASSFSGGGETQYF. DNA for the CDR3: TGTGCCAGCAGTTTTAGCGGGGGGGGTGAGACCCAGTACTTC.

This chain connects TRBV5-6 to TRBJ2-5, with a possible D match to TRBD2 (6 bases). The CDR3 extends over 14 amino acids. The ends were cut back, 2 bases at V and 1 base at J, with 9 bases in the middle. Germline CDR1 and CDR2: SGHDT and YYEEEE. As DNA, the CDR3 is TGTGCCAGCAGCTTCGTAGCGGTCCAAGAGACCCAGTACTTC. Encoded protein: CASSFVAVQETQYF.

This rearrangement joins TRBV3-1 (or the pseudogene TRBV3-2) to TRBJ2-3, with 10 bases that match TRBD2. CDR3 length: 15 residues. Germline V CDR1 and CDR2: LGHDT, YNNKEL (reference sequence). The V and J ends lost 1 base and 6 bases, in that order; junction bases with no gene match: 4. The CDR3, as DNA: TGTGCCAGCAGCCAAGTTCTAGCGGGGGCCGATACGCAGTATTTT. Translating gives CASSQVLAGADTQYF.

This clone was observed a single time. The rearrangement links TRBV18 to TRBJ1-1, with D maybe TRBD1 (6 bases). The length of the CDR3 is 13 residues. Germline V gene data show CDR1 as KGHSH and CDR2 as LQKENI. The V end lost 8 bases, the J end lost 1 base, and 11 bases lay between the germline ends. CDR3: CASTARGNTEAFF. CDR3 nucleotide sequence: TGTGCCAGCACAGCCAGGGGGAACACTGAAGCTTTCTTT.

The rearrangement joins TRBV28 to TRBJ2-2; TRBD2 matches 10 bases. After removal of 8 bases from V and 6 bases from J, the junction contained 3 bases not matched to a gene. The CDR3 is made up of 13 amino acids. The germline V gene has CDR1 MDHEN and CDR2 SYDVKM. This CDR3 is CASQSGRAGELFF. Here the CDR3 DNA reads TGTGCCAGCCAAAGCGGGAGGGCCGGGGAGCTGTTTTTT.

The V gene is TRBV6-5, the J gene TRBJ2-4; D ambiguous. Germline assignment: CDR1 MNHEY and CDR2 SVGAGI. There are 14 residues in the CDR3. The V gene lost 10 bases and the J gene lost 0 bases, with 13 bases spanning the gap. CDR3 sequence reads: CATRDFEAKNIQYF. CDR3 nucleotides: TGTGCCACCCGAGACTTTGAAGCCAAAAACATTCAGTACTTC.

V gene TRBV27 combines with J gene TRBJ1-2; D may be TRBD1 (5 bases). The CDR3 is 13 residues long. The V gene lost 2 bases and the J gene lost 2 bases, with 6 bases spanning the gap. The germline V gene encodes CDR1 MNHEY and CDR2 SMNVEV (reference sequence). The DNA of the CDR3 is TGTGCCAGCAGTTTAAGACAGAACTATGGCTACACCTTC. As protein: CASSLRQNYGYTF.

The V gene is TRBV5-4, the J gene TRBJ2-1, with 12 positions matching TRBD2. This CDR3 contains 15 residues. The J segment lost 7 bases and the V segment lost 4 bases, leaving 6 bases of the junction unmatched. Looked up from germline, CDR1 is SGHNT and CDR2 is YYREEE (reference sequence). The CDR3 bases are TGTGCCAGCAGCCTGACTAGCGGGGGCCTTAATGAGCAGTTCTTC. Translation: CASSLTSGGLNEQFF.

The V gene is TRBV4-1, the J gene TRBJ2-3; TRBD2 is a possible D gene (6 bases). The germline CDR1 and CDR2 sequences are MGHRA and YSYEKL. The CDR3 contains 15 residues. The ends were cut back, 6 bases at V and 6 bases at J, with 19 bases in the middle. The CDR3 DNA follows: TGCGCCAGCAGTCGGCCGGGGGACCTCCGGGATACGCAGTATTTT. Its protein product is CASSRPGDLRDTQYF.

The V call is TRBV4-3, the J call TRBJ1-1; a possible D gene is TRBD1 (5 bases). CDR3 length: 13 residues. The V gene lost 0 bases and the J gene lost 8 bases, with 10 bases spanning the gap. Per germline, CDR1 LGHNA and CDR2 YSLEER. The CDR3 nucleotides read TGCGCCAGCAGCCAAGAGACCCGGACAGAAGCTTTCTTT. Protein product: CASSQETRTEAFF.

This rearrangement joins TRBV3-1 (or the pseudogene TRBV3-2) to TRBJ1-3; unclear D gene. Germline V gene sequence: CDR1 LGHDT, CDR2 YNNKEL (reference sequence). The CDR3 is 13 residues long. Trimming left V 3 bases short and J 8 bases short, with 11 bases between. CDR3 nucleotide sequence: TGTGCCAGCAGCCACCGACACCGCGACACCATATATTTT. It translates to CASSHRHRDTIYF.

The chain couples TRBV10-3 to TRBJ2-5; 8 bases align to TRBD1. The CDR3 extends over 16 amino acids. The ends lost 2 bases at V and 1 base at J; junction bases unmatched: 6. Germline V gene lookup returns CDR1 ENHRY and CDR2 SYGVKD. CDR3 in DNA: TGTGCCATCAGTGAGATGAAGACAGGGGTCCAAGAGACCCAGTACTTC. Translating it yields CAISEMKTGVQETQYF.

The chain links TRBV29-1 to TRBJ2-2, with TRBD2 identical over 10 bases. The trim removed 1 base at V and 5 bases at J, leaving 10 bases unmatched. Germline lookup yields CDR1 SQVTM and CDR2 ANQGSEA. This CDR3 comprises 17 residues. The CDR3 coding sequence is TGCAGCGTTGAAGGGTGGATAGCGGGAGGTCGGACCGGGGAGCTGTTTTTT. Translated, it gives CSVEGWIAGGRTGELFF.

This clone appeared a single time. The chain recombines TRBV19 with TRBJ2-7; D is unresolved. The CDR3 extends over 13 amino acids. Trimming stripped 3 bases from V and 6 bases from J, with 12 bases between. Germline CDR1 LNHDA, CDR2 SQIVND (reference sequence). The CDR3 sequence is CASSIRGGSEQYF. The CDR3 DNA is TGTGCCAGTAGTATTCGCGGCGGCAGCGAGCAGTACTTC.

This chain connects TRBV5-4 to TRBJ2-7; 11 bases agree with TRBD2. The CDR3 runs 15 residues. CDR1 and CDR2 (germline): SGHNT, YYREEE (reference sequence). With V trimmed by 0 bases and J by 2 bases, 1 base remained unmatched. The CDR3 DNA reads TGTGCCAGCAGCTTGGGTAGCGGGAGGGCCTACGAGCAGTACTTC. This translates into CASSLGSGRAYEQYF. Full variable domain (rest looked up from reference TRBV5-4 and TRBJ2-7): ETGVTQSPTHLIKTRGQQVTLRCSSQSGHNTVSWYQQALGQGPQFIFQYYREEENGRGNFPPRFSGLQFPNYSSELNVNALELDDSALYLCASSLGSGRAYEQYFGPGTRLTVT.

The rearrangement joins TRBV10-3 to TRBJ1-2; 7 bases line up with TRBD1. Germline V lookup: CDR1 ENHRY, CDR2 SYGVKD. The CDR3 is 14 amino acids. J was trimmed by 3 bases and V by 5 bases; bases with no gene match: 6. The DNA for the CDR3 is TGTGCCATCAGTTACGACAGGGATTACTATGGCTACACCTTC. It codes for CAISYDRDYYGYTF.

The chain couples TRBV6-5 to TRBJ1-2; D possibly corresponds to TRBD1 (5 bases). The CDR3 length is 15 residues. V was trimmed by 10 bases and J by 0 bases, leaving 18 bases between them. Germline V CDR1 and CDR2: MNHEY, SVGAGI. The CDR3 here is CATFRGRGSNYGYTF. The CDR3 region has the DNA TGTGCCACCTTCCGTGGGCGGGGGTCTAACTATGGCTACACCTTC.